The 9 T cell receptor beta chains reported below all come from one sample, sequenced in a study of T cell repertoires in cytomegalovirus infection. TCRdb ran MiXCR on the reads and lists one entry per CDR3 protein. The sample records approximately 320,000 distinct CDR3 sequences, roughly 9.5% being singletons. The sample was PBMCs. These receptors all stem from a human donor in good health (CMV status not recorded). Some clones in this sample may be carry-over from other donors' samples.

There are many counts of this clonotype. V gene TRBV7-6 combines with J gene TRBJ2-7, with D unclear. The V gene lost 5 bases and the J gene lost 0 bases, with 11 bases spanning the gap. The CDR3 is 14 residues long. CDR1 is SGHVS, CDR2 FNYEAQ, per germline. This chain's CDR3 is CASSPIPASYEQYF. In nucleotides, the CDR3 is TGTGCCAGCAGCCCGATTCCAGCCTCCTACGAGCAGTACTTC.

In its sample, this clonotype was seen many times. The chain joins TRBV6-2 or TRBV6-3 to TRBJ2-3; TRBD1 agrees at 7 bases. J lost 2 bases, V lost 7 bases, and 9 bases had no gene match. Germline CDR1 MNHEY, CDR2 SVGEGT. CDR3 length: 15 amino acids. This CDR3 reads CASISRQGPTDTQYF. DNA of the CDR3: TGTGCCAGCATATCGAGACAGGGCCCCACAGATACGCAGTATTTT.

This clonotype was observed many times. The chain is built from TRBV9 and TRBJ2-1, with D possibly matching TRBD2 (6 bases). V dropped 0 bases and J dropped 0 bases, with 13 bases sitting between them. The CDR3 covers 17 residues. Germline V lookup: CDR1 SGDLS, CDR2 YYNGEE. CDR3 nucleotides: TGTGCCAGCAGCGTAGTTGACCGGGAGCCCTCCTACAATGAGCAGTTCTTC. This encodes CASSVVDREPSYNEQFF.

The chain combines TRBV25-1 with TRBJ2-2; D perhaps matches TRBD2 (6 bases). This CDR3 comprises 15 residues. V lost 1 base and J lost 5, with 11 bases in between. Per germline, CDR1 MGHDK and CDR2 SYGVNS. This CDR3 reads CASSEWVGGTGELFF. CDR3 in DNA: TGTGCCAGCAGTGAATGGGTGGGAGGAACCGGGGAGCTGTTTTTT.

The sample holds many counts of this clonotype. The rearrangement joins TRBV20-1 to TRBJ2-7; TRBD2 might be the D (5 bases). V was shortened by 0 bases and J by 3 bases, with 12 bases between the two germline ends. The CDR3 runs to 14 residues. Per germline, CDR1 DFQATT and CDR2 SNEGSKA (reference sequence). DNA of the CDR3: TGCAGTGCTAGAGAGGGAGTCAGGCGCTACGAGCAGTACTTC. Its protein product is CSAREGVRRYEQYF.

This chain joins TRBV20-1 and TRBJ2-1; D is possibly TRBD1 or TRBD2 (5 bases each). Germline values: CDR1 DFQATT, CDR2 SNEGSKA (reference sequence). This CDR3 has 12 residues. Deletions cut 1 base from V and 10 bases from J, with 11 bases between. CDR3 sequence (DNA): TGCAGTGCTAGAGCAGGGAGTGACGAGCAGTTCTTC. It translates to CSARAGSDEQFF.

The CDR3 DNA is TGTGCCAGTAGTCAACAGGGGACGGTGTTCTTC. It is translated as CASSQQGTVFF. The chain has TRBV19 and TRBJ2-1; 7 nucleotides line up with TRBD1. Germline loops: CDR1 LNHDA, CDR2 SQIVND (reference sequence). This CDR3 comprises 11 residues. Germline trimming cut 5 bases from V and 15 bases from J; bases unmatched to any gene: 7.

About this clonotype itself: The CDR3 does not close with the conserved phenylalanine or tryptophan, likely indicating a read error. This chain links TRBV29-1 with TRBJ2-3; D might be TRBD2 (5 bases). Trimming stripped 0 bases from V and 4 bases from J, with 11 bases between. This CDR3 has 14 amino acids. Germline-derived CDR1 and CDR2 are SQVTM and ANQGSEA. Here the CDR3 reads CSVEEWQRADTQYI. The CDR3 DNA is TGCAGCGTTGAAGAATGGCAGAGGGCAGATACGCAGTATATT.

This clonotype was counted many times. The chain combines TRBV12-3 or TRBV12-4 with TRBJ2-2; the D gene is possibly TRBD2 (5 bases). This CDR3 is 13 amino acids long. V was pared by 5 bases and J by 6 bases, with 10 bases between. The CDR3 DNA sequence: TGTGCCAGCAGTCCAATAGCGCCCGGGGAGCTGTTTTTT. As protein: CASSPIAPGELFF.